This T cell receptor (beta chain) was recovered during a study of OX40 agonist ivuxolimab in advanced cancers. Study context: Patients were roughly 81% male with ages about 23 to 79, mean 60. Study-level results: Clonal expansion was among the lowest in partial responders at 0.1-3.0 mg/kg, especially CD8+.

To note about this clone: Its antigen is still unknown.

Trimming took 2 bases from V and 0 from J, leaving 12 bases between them. The CDR3 consists of 16 residues. Germline values: CDR1 MNHNY, CDR2 SVGAGI (reference sequence). Clones were read by immunoSEQ multiplex PCR, and TCRdb kept only the in-frame ones, dropping some. Among roughly 90,000 clones listed, about 90% were seen once. V usage is TRBV6-6 and J usage is TRBJ2-3; D might be TRBD1 (5 bases). This sequence was found in an adult with an advanced solid tumor such as melanoma, head and neck, liver or kidney cancer. The sequencing here drew on CD4+ or CD8+ T cells sorted from blood, taken in a trial of the OX40 agonist ivuxolimab. The CDR3 bases are TGTGCCAGCAGTTACCTACAGGTTCATAGCACAGATACGCAGTATTTT. It translates to CASSYLQVHSTDTQYF.